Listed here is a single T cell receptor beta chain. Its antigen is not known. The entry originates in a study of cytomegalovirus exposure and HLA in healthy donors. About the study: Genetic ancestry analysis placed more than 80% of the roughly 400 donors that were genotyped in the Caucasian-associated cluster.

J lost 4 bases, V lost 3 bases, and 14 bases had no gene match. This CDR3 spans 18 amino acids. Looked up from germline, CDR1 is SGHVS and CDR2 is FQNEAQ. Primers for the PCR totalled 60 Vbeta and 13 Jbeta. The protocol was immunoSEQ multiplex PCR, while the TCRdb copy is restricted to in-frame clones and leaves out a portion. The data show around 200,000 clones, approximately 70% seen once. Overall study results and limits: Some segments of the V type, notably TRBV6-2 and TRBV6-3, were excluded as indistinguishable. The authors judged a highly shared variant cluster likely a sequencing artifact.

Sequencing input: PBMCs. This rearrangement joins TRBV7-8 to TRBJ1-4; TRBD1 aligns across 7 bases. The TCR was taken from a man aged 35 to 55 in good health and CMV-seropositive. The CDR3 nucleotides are TGTGCCAGCAGCTTCGAGGACAGGTCGTATTTTGGTAATGAAAAACTGTTTTTT. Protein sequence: CASSFEDRSYFGNEKLFF.